This TCR beta chain was sequenced for a study of T cell responses to AZD1222 COVID-19 vaccine. Study background: The analysis combined second doses at about 4 or about 12 weeks. General observations from the study: Just a handful of AZD1222 recipients tested seropositive at baseline. The study found vaccine-associated CD4 TCRs spanning spike, dominant at 160-218 and 743-854.

Sequencing used immunoSEQ multiplex PCR; TCRdb keeps in-frame clones, though not all of them. Counted here are roughly 90,000 clones, roughly 85% occurring once; the ten biggest clones make up roughly 6%. Remarks on this clone: Antigen specificity is unknown.

The receptor was isolated from an adult in good health. The material sequenced was peripheral blood, taken on day 0 of AZD1222 vaccination.

CDR3 sequence: CASSLALGDTGELFF. The CDR3 bases are TGTGCCAGCAGCTTAGCCCTGGGTGACACCGGGGAGCTGTTTTTT. The chain has TRBV7-9 and TRBJ2-2; D gene ambiguous. Trimming removed 0 bases from V and 3 bases from J, with 8 bases in between. Germline loops: CDR1 SEHNR, CDR2 FQNEAQ (reference sequence). The CDR3 is 15 amino acids.